The sequence of this T cell receptor (beta chain) was determined in a study of T cell responses to AZD1222 COVID-19 vaccine. Overall study context: Whether given at about 4 or about 12 weeks, second doses were pooled. Study-wide findings and caveats: Donors, mostly white British, included more females; clonal diversity was possibly underestimated.

Comment on this clone: Its antigen is still unknown.

This CDR3 contains 17 residues. With V trimmed by 0 bases and J by 8 bases, 12 bases remained unmatched. The V gene's germline CDR1 is LGHNA and CDR2 YNFKEQ. The data were produced by immunoSEQ multiplex PCR, yet TCRdb's version contains in-frame clones alone and is incomplete. The profile covers approximately 170,000 clones, with 80% to 90% appearing a single time and about 6.9% taken by the ten largest. The V call is TRBV4-2, the J call TRBJ2-1, with 8 positions matching TRBD2. The sequencing used peripheral blood, collected on day 0 of AZD1222 vaccination. This TCR derives from an adult in good health. The CDR3 spells CASSQDLFFAGGYEQFF. The CDR3 DNA sequence: TGTGCCAGCAGCCAAGATCTCTTCTTCGCGGGGGGATATGAGCAGTTCTTC.